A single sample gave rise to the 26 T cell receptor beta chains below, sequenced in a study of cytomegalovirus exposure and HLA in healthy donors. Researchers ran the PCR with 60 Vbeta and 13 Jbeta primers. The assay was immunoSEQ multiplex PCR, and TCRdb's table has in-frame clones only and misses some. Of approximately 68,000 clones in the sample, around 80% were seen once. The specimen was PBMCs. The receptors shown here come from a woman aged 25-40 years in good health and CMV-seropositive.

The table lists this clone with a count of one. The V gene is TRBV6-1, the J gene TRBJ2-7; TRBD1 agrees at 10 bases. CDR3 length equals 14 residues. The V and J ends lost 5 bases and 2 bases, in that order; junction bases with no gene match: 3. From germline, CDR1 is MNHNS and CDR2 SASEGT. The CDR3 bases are TGTGCCAGCAGTAGGACAGGGGGAACCTACGAGCAGTACTTC. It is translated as CASSRTGGTYEQYF.

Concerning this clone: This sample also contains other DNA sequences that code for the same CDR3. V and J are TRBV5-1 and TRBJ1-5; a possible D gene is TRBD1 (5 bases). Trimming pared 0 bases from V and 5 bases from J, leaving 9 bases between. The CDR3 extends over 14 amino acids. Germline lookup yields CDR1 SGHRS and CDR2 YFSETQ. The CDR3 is CASSLAGGDQPQHF. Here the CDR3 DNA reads TGCGCCAGCAGCTTGGCTGGGGGGGATCAGCCCCAGCATTTT.

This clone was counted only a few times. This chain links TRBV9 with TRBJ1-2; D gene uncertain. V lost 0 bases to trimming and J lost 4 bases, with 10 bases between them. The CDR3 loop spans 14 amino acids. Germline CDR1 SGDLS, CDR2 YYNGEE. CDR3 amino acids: CASSVAEEVYGYTF. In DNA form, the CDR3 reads TGTGCCAGCAGCGTAGCGGAGGAGGTCTATGGCTACACCTTC.

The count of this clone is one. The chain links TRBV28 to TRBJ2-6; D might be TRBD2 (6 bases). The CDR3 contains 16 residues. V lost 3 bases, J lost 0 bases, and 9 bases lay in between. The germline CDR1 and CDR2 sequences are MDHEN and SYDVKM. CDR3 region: CASSFRGLSGANVLTF. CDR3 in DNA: TGTGCCAGCAGTTTTCGGGGACTCTCTGGGGCCAACGTCCTGACTTTC.

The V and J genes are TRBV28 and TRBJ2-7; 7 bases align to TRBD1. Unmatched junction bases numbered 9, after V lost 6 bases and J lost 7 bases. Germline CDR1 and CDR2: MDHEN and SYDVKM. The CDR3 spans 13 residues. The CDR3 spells CASSLGGTGEQYF. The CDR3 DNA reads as TGTGCCAGCAGCCTAGGGGGCACAGGAGAGCAGTACTTC.

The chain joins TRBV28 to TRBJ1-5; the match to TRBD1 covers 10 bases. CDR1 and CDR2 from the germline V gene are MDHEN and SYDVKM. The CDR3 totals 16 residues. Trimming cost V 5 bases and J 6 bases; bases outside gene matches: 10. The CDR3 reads CASSLQGGTGAQPQHF. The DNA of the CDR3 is TGTGCCAGCAGTCTTCAAGGGGGGACAGGGGCTCAGCCCCAGCATTTT.

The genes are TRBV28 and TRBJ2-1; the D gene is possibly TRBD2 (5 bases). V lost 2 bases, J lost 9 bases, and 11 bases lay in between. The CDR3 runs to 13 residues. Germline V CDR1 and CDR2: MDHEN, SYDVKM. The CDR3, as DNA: TGTGCCAGCAGTTTACCCAGACGGGGTGAGCAGTTCTTC. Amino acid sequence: CASSLPRRGEQFF.

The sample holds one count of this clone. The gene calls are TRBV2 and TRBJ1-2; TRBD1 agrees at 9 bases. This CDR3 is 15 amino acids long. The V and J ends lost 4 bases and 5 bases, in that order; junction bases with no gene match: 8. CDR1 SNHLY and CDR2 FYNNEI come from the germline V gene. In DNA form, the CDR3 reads TGTGCCAGCAGTGCGGGACAGGGTGCCCTTTATGGCTACACCTTC. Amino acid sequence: CASSAGQGALYGYTF.

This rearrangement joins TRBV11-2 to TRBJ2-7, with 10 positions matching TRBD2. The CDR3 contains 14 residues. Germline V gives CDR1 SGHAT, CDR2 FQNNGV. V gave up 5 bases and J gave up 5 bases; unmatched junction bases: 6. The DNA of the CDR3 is TGTGCCAGCAGCCTAGCGGGAGAAGGGCACGAGCAGTACTTC. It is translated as CASSLAGEGHEQYF.

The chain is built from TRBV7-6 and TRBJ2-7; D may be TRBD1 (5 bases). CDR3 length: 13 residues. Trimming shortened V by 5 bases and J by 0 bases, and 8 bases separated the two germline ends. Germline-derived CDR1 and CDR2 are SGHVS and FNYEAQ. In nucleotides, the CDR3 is TGTGCCAGCAGCCACGACAGCTCCTACGAGCAGTACTTC. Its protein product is CASSHDSSYEQYF.

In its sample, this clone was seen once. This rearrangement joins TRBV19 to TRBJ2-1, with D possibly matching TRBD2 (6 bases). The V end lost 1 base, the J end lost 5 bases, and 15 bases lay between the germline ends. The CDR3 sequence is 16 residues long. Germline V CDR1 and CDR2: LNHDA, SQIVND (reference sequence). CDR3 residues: CASSIASGPPHNEQFF. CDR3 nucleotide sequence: TGTGCCAGTAGTATAGCAAGCGGGCCCCCCCACAATGAGCAGTTCTTC.

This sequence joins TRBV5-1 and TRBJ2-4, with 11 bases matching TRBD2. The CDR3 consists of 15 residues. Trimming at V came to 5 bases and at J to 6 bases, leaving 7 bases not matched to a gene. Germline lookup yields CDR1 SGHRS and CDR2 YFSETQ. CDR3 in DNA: TGCGCCAGCAGTAAGACTAGCGGGGTACCAAACATTCAGTACTTC. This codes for CASSKTSGVPNIQYF.

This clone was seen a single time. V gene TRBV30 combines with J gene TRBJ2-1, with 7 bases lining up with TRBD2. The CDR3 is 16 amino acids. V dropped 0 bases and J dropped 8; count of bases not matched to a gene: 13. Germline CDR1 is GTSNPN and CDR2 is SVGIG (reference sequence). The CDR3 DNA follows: TGTGCCTGGAGTGTCTTTGGCGGCGGGAGTACTGATGAGCAGTTCTTC. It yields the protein CAWSVFGGGSTDEQFF.

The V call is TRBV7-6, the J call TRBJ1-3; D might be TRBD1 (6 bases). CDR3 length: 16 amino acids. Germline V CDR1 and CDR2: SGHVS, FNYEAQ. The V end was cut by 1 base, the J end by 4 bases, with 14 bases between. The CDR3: CASSLGTGTLGNTIYF. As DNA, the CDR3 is TGTGCCAGCAGCTTAGGAACAGGGACGTTGGGAAACACCATATATTTT.

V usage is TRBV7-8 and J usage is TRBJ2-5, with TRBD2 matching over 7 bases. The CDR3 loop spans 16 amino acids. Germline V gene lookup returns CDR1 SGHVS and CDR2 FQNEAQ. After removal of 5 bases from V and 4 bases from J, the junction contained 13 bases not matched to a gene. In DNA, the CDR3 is TGTGCCAGCAGCGGCCGGACTAGTTGGGTTCCAGAGACCCAGTACTTC. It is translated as CASSGRTSWVPETQYF.

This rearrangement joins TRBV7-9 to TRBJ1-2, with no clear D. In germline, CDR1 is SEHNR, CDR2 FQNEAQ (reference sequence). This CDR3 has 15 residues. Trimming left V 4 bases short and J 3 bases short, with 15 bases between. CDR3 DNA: TGTGCCAGCAGCTCCAGTCCCGGAGGAGACTATGGCTACACCTTC. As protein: CASSSSPGGDYGYTF.

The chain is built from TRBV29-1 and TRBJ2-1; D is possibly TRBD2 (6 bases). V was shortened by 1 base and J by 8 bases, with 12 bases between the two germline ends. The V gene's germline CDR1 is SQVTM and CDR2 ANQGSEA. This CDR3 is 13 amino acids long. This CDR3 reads CSVEGRAVDEQFF. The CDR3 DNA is TGCAGCGTTGAAGGGAGGGCGGTAGATGAGCAGTTCTTC.

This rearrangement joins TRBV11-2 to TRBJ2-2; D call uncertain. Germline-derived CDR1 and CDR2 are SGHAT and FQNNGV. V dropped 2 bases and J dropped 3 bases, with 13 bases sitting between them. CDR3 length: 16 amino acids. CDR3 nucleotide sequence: TGTGCCAGCAGCTTAAGTCATGGCGGATACACCGGGGAGCTGTTTTTT. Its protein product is CASSLSHGGYTGELFF.

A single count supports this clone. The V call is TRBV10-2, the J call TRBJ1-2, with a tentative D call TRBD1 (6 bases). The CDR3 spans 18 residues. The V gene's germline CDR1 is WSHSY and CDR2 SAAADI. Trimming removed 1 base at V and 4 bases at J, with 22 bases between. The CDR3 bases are TGCGCCAGCAGTGAGTTCCCCCGGGACACCGATAGTGTCTATGGCTACACCTTC. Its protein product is CASSEFPRDTDSVYGYTF.

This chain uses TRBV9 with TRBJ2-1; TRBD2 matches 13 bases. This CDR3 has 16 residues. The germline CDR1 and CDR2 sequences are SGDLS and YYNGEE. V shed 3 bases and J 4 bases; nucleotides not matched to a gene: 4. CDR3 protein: CASSARLAGGYNEQFF. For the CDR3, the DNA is TGTGCCAGCAGCGCCAGACTAGCGGGAGGTTACAATGAGCAGTTCTTC.

The CDR3 protein is CASSYLGAQEQFF. CDR3 nucleotide sequence: TGTGCCAGCAGTTACCTGGGGGCTCAGGAGCAGTTCTTC. This chain links TRBV6-5 with TRBJ2-1, with a tentative D call TRBD1 (6 bases). V lost 2 bases and J lost 10, with 12 bases in between. This CDR3 has 13 residues. Germline loops: CDR1 MNHEY, CDR2 SVGAGI.

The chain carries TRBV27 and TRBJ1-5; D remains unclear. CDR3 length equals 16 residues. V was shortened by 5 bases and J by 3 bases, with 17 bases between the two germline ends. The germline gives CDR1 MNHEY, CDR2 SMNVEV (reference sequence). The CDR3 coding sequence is TGTGCCAGCAGTCCCCGCTCCGGGTCCTTCAATCAGCCCCAGCATTTT. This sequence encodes CASSPRSGSFNQPQHF.

The CDR3 nucleotides are TGTGCCAGCAGTTTAACAACAGGGAACACCGGGGAGCTGTTTTTT. This codes for CASSLTTGNTGELFF. V gene TRBV27 combines with J gene TRBJ2-2; a possible D gene is TRBD1 (5 bases). This CDR3 has 15 amino acids. V was pared by 2 bases and J by 1 base, with 8 bases between. From germline, CDR1 is MNHEY and CDR2 SMNVEV (reference sequence).

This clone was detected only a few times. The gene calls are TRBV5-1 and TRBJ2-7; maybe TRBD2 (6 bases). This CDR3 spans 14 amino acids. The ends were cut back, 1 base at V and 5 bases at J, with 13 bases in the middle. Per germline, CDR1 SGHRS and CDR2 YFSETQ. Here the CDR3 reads CASSLQLASDEQYF. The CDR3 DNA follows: TGCGCCAGCAGCTTGCAACTAGCTTCTGACGAGCAGTACTTC.

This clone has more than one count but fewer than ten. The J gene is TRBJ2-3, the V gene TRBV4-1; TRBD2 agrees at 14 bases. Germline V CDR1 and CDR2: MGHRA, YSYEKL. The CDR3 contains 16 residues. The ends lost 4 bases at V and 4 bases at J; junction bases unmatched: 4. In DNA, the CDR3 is TGCGCCAGCAGCCGAGGGGGACTAGCGGGAGCAGATACGCAGTATTTT. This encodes CASSRGGLAGADTQYF.

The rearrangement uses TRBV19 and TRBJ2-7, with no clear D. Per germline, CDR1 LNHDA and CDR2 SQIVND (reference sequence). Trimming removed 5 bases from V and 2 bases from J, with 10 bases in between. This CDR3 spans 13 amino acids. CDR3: CASSQTAAYEQYF. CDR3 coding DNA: TGTGCCAGTAGTCAAACAGCAGCCTACGAGCAGTACTTC.